This T cell receptor beta chain was obtained from a study of shared clonotypes between healthy human individuals. Germline values: CDR1 SGHRS, CDR2 YFSETQ. Trimming took 1 base from V and 1 from J, leaving 5 bases between them. This CDR3 has 13 amino acids. In regard to this clone: The identical CDR3 is also encoded by other nucleotide sequences in the sample.

Researchers ran the assay at a deep level. Clones were sequenced by immunoSEQ multiplex PCR, and TCRdb holds only the in-frame ones, with some missing. Of 2,500,000 or so clones listed, over 85% were seen once; the top ten hold more than 0.35%. The source is a man between 18 and 35 years old in good health. Some clones in this sample may be carry-over from other donors' samples. Sequenced sample: naive CD4+ T cells from PBMCs. Subset in this sample: CD45RA+ positively selected. The chain employs TRBV5-1 and TRBJ1-1; D gene uncertain. The CDR3 region has the DNA TGCGCCAGCAGCTTGAGTGAGAACACTGAAGCTTTCTTT. Its translation is CASSLSENTEAFF.